This T cell receptor beta chain was observed in a study of CD8 T cells in Susac syndrome. RNA in amounts of roughly 0.5 to 1 ug was reverse transcribed with random hexamers. The amplification used immunoSEQ multiplex PCR on TCR beta CDR3; it spanned 54 Vbeta and 13 Jbeta. One entry per CDR3 protein, called by TCRdb with MiXCR from the immunoSEQ multiplex PCR reads. The top ten clones hold 0.085% to 0.095% of a sample with roughly 150,000 distinct CDR3 sequences, approximately 93% of them seen once. Sequencing of TCR beta covered CD8+ and CD4+ T cells obtained from blood. Isolation of CD8+ and CD4+ T cells was performed negatively, whereas enrichment of TEMRA cells was done by FACS. V lost 5 bases, J lost 6 bases, and 14 bases lay in between. CDR1 and CDR2 from the germline V gene are SGHRS and YFSETQ. The CDR3 covers 14 residues.

The sequenced sample was CD4+ T cells from PBMCs. V and J are TRBV5-1 and TRBJ1-4; no definite D call. This TCR was recovered from a human donor with multiple sclerosis. The CDR3 nucleotides read TGCGCCAGCAGAAGGGTGGTGGAGGATGAAAAACTGTTTTTT. It encodes CASRRVVEDEKLFF.